The 20 T cell receptor beta chains in this list originate from one sample, sequenced in a study of T cell responses to AZD1222 COVID-19 vaccine. The data were produced by immunoSEQ multiplex PCR, yet TCRdb's version contains in-frame clones alone and is incomplete. The table shows some 97,000 clones, with around nine tenths occurring only once. Sequenced material: peripheral blood, taken on day 0 of AZD1222 vaccination. These receptors all stem from an adult in good health.

The chain couples TRBV7-9 to TRBJ1-5; D is uncertain. This CDR3 spans 14 amino acids. The V and J ends lost 2 bases and 7 bases respectively, with 12 bases between them. CDR1 and CDR2 (germline): SEHNR, FQNEAQ (reference sequence). The CDR3: CASSLIGPGQPQHF. Written as DNA, the CDR3 is TGTGCCAGCAGCTTAATCGGGCCGGGGCAGCCCCAGCATTTT.

This clone was found once. This chain connects TRBV7-6 to TRBJ2-7; no clear D. The better agreement between TRBJ2-5 and the DNA end casts doubt on the J call. This CDR3 is 13 amino acids long. Per the germline V gene, CDR1 is SGHVS and CDR2 is FNYEAQ. The CDR3 DNA reads as TGTGCCAGCAGCCCAGGAGAGTGGGGGACCCAGTACTTC. Translated, it gives CASSPGEWGTQYF.

The chain couples TRBV5-1 to TRBJ1-1; D is ambiguous. Germline CDR1 SGHRS, CDR2 YFSETQ. Trimming removed 3 bases from V and 1 base from J, with 10 bases in between. The length of the CDR3 is 14 residues. CDR3 sequence: CASSSTTANTEAFF. For the CDR3, the DNA is TGCGCCAGCAGCTCGACGACTGCGAACACTGAAGCTTTCTTT.

V is TRBV7-2 and J is TRBJ2-2; D is ambiguous. CDR3 length: 12 amino acids. CDR1 is SGHTA and CDR2 is FQGNSA in the germline V gene. V was trimmed by 1 base and J by 8 bases, leaving 5 bases between them. DNA of the CDR3: TGTGCCAGCAGCTTAGTTTCGGGGGAGCTGTTTTTT. Translating gives CASSLVSGELFF.

In this sample, this clone turned up once. V gene TRBV7-3 combines with J gene TRBJ1-5, with D possibly matching TRBD1 (6 bases). The CDR3 runs to 16 residues. V was cut by 5 bases and J by 3 bases, with 17 bases left in between. The germline V gene encodes CDR1 SGHTA and CDR2 FQGTGA. CDR3: CASSLNRVKDNQPQHF. The CDR3, as DNA: TGTGCCAGCAGCCTCAACAGGGTTAAAGACAATCAGCCCCAGCATTTT. Full variable domain (remainder filled in from reference TRBV7-3 and TRBJ1-5): GAGVSQTPSNKVTEKGKYVELRCDPISGHTALYWYRQSLGQGPEFLIYFQGTGAADDSGLPNDRFFAVRPEGSVSTLKIQRTERGDSAVYLCASSLNRVKDNQPQHFGDGTRLSIL.

Points on this clone: One end of the junction fails to match germline, which may point to a read error. The V and J genes are TRBV7-7 and TRBJ2-2; 8 bases line up with TRBD1. The CDR3 extends over 16 amino acids. Germline CDR1 and CDR2: SSHAT and FNYEAQ (reference sequence). The CDR3 protein is CASSSRTGINIGELFF. DNA of the CDR3: TGTGCTAGCAGCTCCCGGACAGGGATCAATATCGGGGAGCTGTTTTTT.

The V call is TRBV18, the J call TRBJ2-7; maybe TRBD1 (6 bases). The CDR3 has 13 residues. Germline loops: CDR1 KGHSH, CDR2 LQKENI. The V end lost 4 bases, the J end lost 2 bases, and 9 bases lay between the germline ends. The CDR3 DNA sequence: TGTGCCAGCTCACGAGGACAGACCTACGAGCAGTACTTC. Translating gives CASSRGQTYEQYF.

The chain joins TRBV4-3 to TRBJ2-5; D unresolved. The CDR3 consists of 13 residues. Trimming shortened V by 1 base and J by 4 bases, and 7 bases separated the two germline ends. Germline lookup yields CDR1 LGHNA and CDR2 YSLEER. In DNA form, the CDR3 reads TGCGCCAGCAGCCAAGCCGGTGGAGAGACCCAGTACTTC. This translates into CASSQAGGETQYF.

This clone was counted a few times. This chain joins TRBV2 and TRBJ1-2, with D possibly matching TRBD1 (5 bases). Germline CDR1 is SNHLY and CDR2 is FYNNEI. With 2 bases removed from V and 4 bases from J, the gap between germline ends came to 11 bases. There are 14 residues in the CDR3. This CDR3 is CASSESRGFYGYTF. CDR3 nucleotides: TGTGCCAGCAGTGAAAGTAGGGGTTTCTATGGCTACACCTTC.

This clone has more than one count but fewer than ten. Here the CDR3 DNA reads TGTGCCAGCAGCCAATGGTTGGAGCGGGGGGGCTCCGAGCAGTACTTC. Protein sequence: CASSQWLERGGSEQYF. V usage is TRBV7-8 and J usage is TRBJ2-7, with 10 bases aligning to TRBD2. The junction had 13 bases not matched to a gene; V was cut back by 5 bases and J by 6 bases. The germline CDR1 and CDR2 sequences are SGHVS and FQNEAQ. There are 16 residues in the CDR3.

The gene calls are TRBV28 and TRBJ1-2, with D perhaps matching TRBD1 (5 bases). CDR1 is MDHEN, CDR2 SYDVKM, per germline. The germline V and J ends were trimmed by 7 bases and 2 bases, with 14 bases remaining between them. The CDR3 extends over 14 amino acids. DNA of the CDR3: TGTGCCAGCATTCCGGACAACAGAAACTATGGCTACACCTTC. It codes for CASIPDNRNYGYTF.

The rearrangement links TRBV7-6 to TRBJ1-1; D perhaps matches TRBD1 (6 bases). The CDR3 is 15 residues long. Germline assignment: CDR1 SGHVS and CDR2 FNYEAQ. V was trimmed by 1 base and J by 5 bases, leaving 14 bases between them. The CDR3: CASSLGAGARTEAFF. The CDR3 region has the DNA TGTGCCAGCAGCTTAGGTGCGGGGGCGCGTACTGAAGCTTTCTTT.

V and J are TRBV5-8 and TRBJ1-3, with no clear D. Germline values: CDR1 SGHTS, CDR2 YDEGEE. The CDR3 is made up of 14 amino acids. V gave up 2 bases and J gave up 4 bases, with 10 bases separating them. The CDR3 region has the DNA TGTGCCAGCAGCTTCGCGGGCGTCGGAAACACCATATATTTT. It translates to CASSFAGVGNTIYF.

This clone came up a few times. The V and J genes are TRBV3-1 (or the pseudogene TRBV3-2) and TRBJ2-5; either TRBD1 or TRBD2 may supply D (6 bases each). V lost 5 bases to trimming and J lost 5 bases, with 12 bases between them. The length of the CDR3 is 13 residues. The germline V gene has CDR1 LGHDT and CDR2 YNNKEL (reference sequence). The DNA of the CDR3 is TGTGCCAGCAGCTCCCCCGGGGGCGAGACCCAGTACTTC. Its protein product is CASSSPGGETQYF.

This chain uses TRBV18 with TRBJ1-2; TRBD1 is a possible D gene (5 bases). There are 13 residues in the CDR3. The germline V and J ends were trimmed by 3 bases and 8 bases, with 13 bases remaining between them. Germline V CDR1 and CDR2: KGHSH, LQKENI. The CDR3 sequence is CASSPGQTGGYTF. The CDR3 nucleotides are TGTGCCAGCTCACCGGGGCAAACGGGGGGCTACACCTTC.

V usage is TRBV5-1 and J usage is TRBJ1-1; no reliable D call. The CDR3 has 13 amino acids. The germline CDR1 and CDR2 sequences are SGHRS and YFSETQ. The ends were cut back, 4 bases at V and 2 bases at J, with 9 bases in the middle. The CDR3 DNA sequence: TGCGCCAGCAGCCTATCCCCCAACACTGAAGCTTTCTTT. Protein: CASSLSPNTEAFF. The entire variable domain, with the rest obtained from reference TRBV5-1 and TRBJ1-1, is as follows: KAGVTQTPRYLIKTRGQQVTLSCSPISGHRSVSWYQQTPGQGLQFLFEYFSETQRNKGNFPGRFSGRQFSNSRSEMNVSTLELGDSALYLCASSLSPNTEAFFGQGTRLTVV.

The chain employs TRBV5-1 and TRBJ2-1; 10 nucleotides agree with TRBD2. V gave up 4 bases and J gave up 3 bases; unmatched junction bases: 4. CDR1 and CDR2 (germline): SGHRS, YFSETQ. The CDR3 runs 15 residues. CDR3 amino acids: CASSPGTSDYNEQFF. The CDR3 region has the DNA TGCGCCAGCAGCCCTGGGACTAGCGACTACAATGAGCAGTTCTTC. The full variable domain, completed using reference TRBV5-1 and TRBJ2-1, is KAGVTQTPRYLIKTRGQQVTLSCSPISGHRSVSWYQQTPGQGLQFLFEYFSETQRNKGNFPGRFSGRQFSNSRSEMNVSTLELGDSALYLCASSPGTSDYNEQFFGPGTRLTVL.

This clone was seen once. V and J are TRBV3-1 (or the pseudogene TRBV3-2) and TRBJ1-1; weak D call: TRBD1 (5 bases). From germline, CDR1 is LGHDT and CDR2 YNNKEL (reference sequence). The CDR3 runs 13 residues. V was shortened by 0 bases and J by 11 bases, with 13 bases between the two germline ends. Here the CDR3 DNA reads TGTGCCAGCAGCCAAGACAGGGTGAGTAGGGCTTTCTTT. This codes for CASSQDRVSRAFF.

The chain has TRBV9 and TRBJ2-2; D remains ambiguous. Trimming left V 7 bases short and J 5 bases short, with 15 bases between. CDR1 SGDLS and CDR2 YYNGEE come from the germline V gene. The CDR3 extends over 14 amino acids. The DNA of the CDR3 is TGTGCCAGCGCCGCTCACGAATGGACCGGGGAGCTGTTTTTT. This sequence encodes CASAAHEWTGELFF.

The rearrangement links TRBV4-3 to TRBJ2-1; TRBD1 might be the D (5 bases). V was shortened by 4 bases and J by 4 bases, with 17 bases between the two germline ends. This CDR3 comprises 16 residues. Germline CDR1 is LGHNA and CDR2 is YSLEER. CDR3 nucleotides: TGCGCCAGCAGCCGCGGTAGGGGTCCCCTTTACAATGAGCAGTTCTTC. This sequence encodes CASSRGRGPLYNEQFF.